These T cell receptor beta chains were read from a single sample in a study of T cells in narcolepsy. Clones were sequenced by immunoSEQ multiplex PCR, and TCRdb holds only the in-frame ones, with some missing. The repertoire has more than 20,000 clones, about 80% of them found once; the top ten carry 4% to 5%. Source material: memory (CD45RA-) CD4+ T cells from blood. These receptors came from a human donor in good health. Each CDR3 is given with its conserved first and last residue. The D gene is left open where the match is weak. Clone size is shown for a subset of rows, as once, few, many or a class of expanded clone.

V	size	J	D	DNA	CDR3
TRBV7-9	NA	TRBJ1-4	TRBD1	TGTGCCAGCAGCTTAGCATCGGGACAGGGAAATGAAAAACTGTTTTTT	CASSLASGQGNEKLFF
TRBV10-3	NA	TRBJ1-5	NA	TGTGCCATCAGTGAAAGAGGGAACAATCAGCCCCAGCATTTT	CAISERGNNQPQHF
TRBV7-2	NA	TRBJ1-2	NA	TGTGCCAGCAGCCGAACTTGGACGGAACGGGATGGCTACACCTTC	CASSRTWTERDGYTF
TRBV5-1	NA	TRBJ2-7	NA	TGCGCCAGCAGCTCCGCGGCGGAGCAGTACTTC	CASSSAAEQYF
TRBV7-8	NA	TRBJ2-7	NA	TGTGCCAGCAGCTCTAGTTCCGAGCAGTACTTC	CASSSSSEQYF
TRBV29-1	once	TRBJ2-6	NA	TGCAGCGTTTCACGCGTAGGGTCTGGGGCCAACGTCCTGACTTTC	CSVSRVGSGANVLTF
TRBV6-6	NA	TRBJ2-7	TRBD2	TGTGCCAGCAGTTACCCCGGGAGGGGGGTAATCGAGCAGTACTTC	CASSYPGRGVIEQYF
TRBV11-2	NA	TRBJ1-4	TRBD1	TGTGCCAGCAGCAACAGGGGCCGGGGTGGGAATGAAAAACTGTTTTTT	CASSNRGRGGNEKLFF
TRBV19	NA	TRBJ1-1	NA	TGTGCCAGTAGTGTGGACACCCTGAACACTGAAGCTTTCTTT	CASSVDTLNTEAFF
TRBV6-6	NA	TRBJ2-7	TRBD2	TGTGCCAGCAGTTCTCCGGGACTACCCTACGAGCAGTACTTC	CASSSPGLPYEQYF
TRBV6-1	NA	TRBJ2-3	TRBD2	TGTGCCAGCAGCGAAAACCCGGGCGGGGGGCTTAATACGCAGTATTTT	CASSENPGGGLNTQYF
TRBV7-2	NA	TRBJ1-1	TRBD1	TGTGCCAGCAGCCAAAGGGTGGTGACAGGGCCTCGGAACACTGAAGCTTTCTTT	CASSQRVVTGPRNTEAFF
TRBV7-5	NA	TRBJ1-1	NA	TGTGCCAGAAGCTTAGCGTATAAGGGGTTTAGTAACACTGAAGCTTTCTTT	CARSLAYKGFSNTEAFF
TRBV6-8	NA	TRBJ1-2	NA	TGTGCCAGCAGGGGAGGGAGGGGAAACACCTTC	CASRGGRGNTF
TRBV7-9	few	TRBJ2-7	TRBD2	TGTGCCAGCAGCTTTAGCGGGGGACTCGAGCAGTACTTC	CASSFSGGLEQYF
TRBV2	NA	TRBJ2-1	NA	TGTGCCAGCAGTGACGGGGGGCCCGTGGAGCAGTTCTTC	CASSDGGPVEQFF
TRBV2	NA	TRBJ2-1	TRBD2	TGTGCCAGCAGTGAACGTAGCGGGGGTGTGCGTGAGCAGTTCTTC	CASSERSGGVREQFF
TRBV11-3	NA	TRBJ1-6	NA	TGTGCCAGCAAAGGGAGCTCCTATAATTCACCCCTCCACTTT	CASKGSSYNSPLHF
TRBV6-1	once	TRBJ1-5	TRBD1	TGTGCCAGCAGTGGCCGGACAGGGGGCGCGGCGAGCAATCAGCCCCAGCATTTT	CASSGRTGGAASNQPQHF
TRBV29-1	NA	TRBJ1-1	NA	TGCAGCGTTGGTGGCACTGAAGCTTTCTTT	CSVGGTEAFF
TRBV6-8	NA	TRBJ1-2	TRBD1	TGTGCCAGCAGTTACGGTAGTACCGGGACAGGGGGCATCGGGAGCCGCGGCTACACCTTC	CASSYGSTGTGGIGSRGYTF
TRBV4-1	NA	TRBJ2-5	TRBD2	TGCGCCAGCAGCCAAGAGATGGGGGGGGGTTTCATTAAGTACTTC	CASSQEMGGGFIKYF
TRBV9	few	TRBJ1-2	NA	TGTGCCAGCAGCGCCGGTGGGGGAAGTGGTAACTATGGCTACACCTTC	CASSAGGGSGNYGYTF
TRBV10-3	NA	TRBJ1-2	TRBD1	TGTGCCATCAGAGCGATGACAGGGGGCGAATATGGCTACACCTTC	CAIRAMTGGEYGYTF
TRBV6-1	few	TRBJ1-1	TRBD1	TGTGCCAGCAGTCGAAAACCGACAGGGGGAACTGAAGCTTTCTTT	CASSRKPTGGTEAFF
TRBV6-1	once	TRBJ2-3	NA	TGTGCCAGCACCCGAGGGGGGAAGGATACGCAGTATTTT	CASTRGGKDTQYF
TRBV5-8	NA	TRBJ1-6	NA	TGTGCCAGCAGTATGGGGGATAATTCACCCCTCCACTTT	CASSMGDNSPLHF
TRBV25-1	NA	TRBJ2-3	TRBD1	TGTGCCAGCAGTGCCCGATGGGACAGGCGCAGCACAGATACGCAGTATTTT	CASSARWDRRSTDTQYF
TRBV4-1	few	TRBJ1-4	TRBD1	TGCGCCAGCAGCCTTCTTCCGACAGGGGGTAATGAAAAACTGTTTTTT	CASSLLPTGGNEKLFF
TRBV11-3	NA	TRBJ2-1	NA	TGTGCCAGCAGCTCAGACGGGTCTTCGGCGGGCAATGAGCAGTTCTTC	CASSSDGSSAGNEQFF
TRBV9	NA	TRBJ2-5	TRBD2	TGTGCCAGCAGCGTTGGATCTAGCGGGGGGAACCAAGAGACCCAGTACTTC	CASSVGSSGGNQETQYF
TRBV2	NA	TRBJ1-1	NA	TGTGCCAGCAGTGAAGTCCAGGACTATGTGGGCACTGAAGCTTTCTTT	CASSEVQDYVGTEAFF
TRBV28	few	TRBJ2-7	NA	TGTGCCAGTTCAAGATCTCCGGGATTAGGGGCCTTATCCTACGAGCAGTACTTC	CASSRSPGLGALSYEQYF
TRBV6-8	NA	TRBJ1-1	TRBD1	TGTGCCAGCAGTGACAGGGGTAAGGCTTTCTTT	CASSDRGKAFF
TRBV11-2	NA	TRBJ1-2	TRBD1	TGTGCCAGCAGCTCCGGGACAGGGGGCTATGGCTACACCTTC	CASSSGTGGYGYTF
TRBV19	NA	TRBJ1-5	NA	TGTGCCAGTAGGAGCTGGCAGGAAAAGAATCAGCCCCAGCATTTT	CASRSWQEKNQPQHF
TRBV9	NA	TRBJ1-6	NA	TGTGCCAGCAGCGTACTCGGGACGAATTCACCCCTCCACTTT	CASSVLGTNSPLHF
TRBV11-2	NA	TRBJ2-1	TRBD2	TGTGCCAGCAGCCTAAGACTAGCGGGGGTGTACAATGAGCAGTTCTTC	CASSLRLAGVYNEQFF
TRBV9	once	TRBJ1-6	TRBD1	TGTGCCAGCAGCCCGACCCCAGGGGGACAGCTAATTTATTCACCCCTCCACTTT	CASSPTPGGQLIYSPLHF
TRBV6-1	few	TRBJ2-5	TRBD2	TGTGCCAGCAGTAAACGACTAGCGGGGGAAGAGACCCAGTACTTC	CASSKRLAGEETQYF
TRBV6-1	NA	TRBJ1-2	TRBD1	TGTGCCAGCAGTCCACAGGGGCATGGCTACACCTTC	CASSPQGHGYTF
TRBV4-3	few	TRBJ1-1	TRBD1	TGCGCCAGCAGCCAAGCTCACAGGGGGCGGACTGAAGCTTTCTTT	CASSQAHRGRTEAFF
TRBV19	NA	TRBJ1-3	TRBD1	TGTGCCAGTAGTAGACAGGGGGAGAACACCATATATTTT	CASSRQGENTIYF
TRBV29-1	NA	TRBJ1-1	NA	TGCAGCGTTGGGGGAACTGAAGCTTTCTTT	CSVGGTEAFF
TRBV7-9	NA	TRBJ1-4	NA	TGTGCCAGCAGCTTAGGACAGGCACAACAAATAAATGAAAAACTGTTTTTT	CASSLGQAQQINEKLFF
TRBV7-9	NA	TRBJ1-2	NA	TGTGCCAGCAGCATTCGTCCGGGGTGGGGTGGCTACACCTTC	CASSIRPGWGGYTF
TRBV11-2	few	TRBJ1-1	NA	TGTGCCAGCAGCATAAGTGGGGGCATCGCTGAAGCTTTCTTT	CASSISGGIAEAFF
TRBV2	NA	TRBJ1-4	TRBD1	TGTGCCAGCAGTCCGGGACAGGGCGCGAATGAAAAACTGTTTTTT	CASSPGQGANEKLFF
TRBV7-9	NA	TRBJ2-6	NA	TGTGCCAGCAGCGCCTACAGCTTCTCTGGGGCCAACGTCCTGACTTTC	CASSAYSFSGANVLTF
TRBV7-2	NA	TRBJ2-5	NA	TGTGCCAGCAGCTTAGCAATTAGGGAGACCCAGTACTTC	CASSLAIRETQYF
TRBV7-2	once	TRBJ1-5	TRBD1	TGTGCCAGCAGCCCGGACAGGGGGCAGCCCCAGCATTTT	CASSPDRGQPQHF
TRBV9	NA	TRBJ2-3	NA	TGTGCCAGCAACCCGGGAACCACAGATACGCAGTATTTT	CASNPGTTDTQYF
TRBV11-2	NA	TRBJ1-5	NA	TGTGCCAGCAGCTTAATGAGCAATCAGCCCCAGCATTTT	CASSLMSNQPQHF
TRBV6-5	NA	TRBJ2-3	NA	TGTGCCAGCAGTTATCGTGGTACAAACACAGATACGCAGTATTTT	CASSYRGTNTDTQYF
TRBV2	NA	TRBJ2-7	TRBD2	TGTGCCAGCAGTGAGACTAGCGGCAGCGAGCAGTACTTC	CASSETSGSEQYF